One and the same sample provided the 20 T cell receptor beta chains below, sequenced in a study of post-analysis software for immune sequencing data. Findings of the study overall: There were a handful of TRBV segments more frequent in patients than controls, and TRBV5-6, TRBV5-1 and TRBV20-1 were among them.

These receptors lack a known antigen. Unique molecular identifiers had been added to the TCR beta cDNA libraries. TCRdb reanalysed the PCR reads using MiXCR and keeps one entry per CDR3 protein. The table lists 750,000 to 950,000 distinct CDR3 sequences, under 60% of them singletons, with 4.9% in the top ten. The specimen was blood. The receptor set was obtained from a girl aged 5-17 years with multiple sclerosis.

This clonotype was picked up many times. The chain links TRBV20-1 to TRBJ2-5, with TRBD2 as a possible D gene (7 bases). Trimming removed 5 bases at V and 5 bases at J, with 21 bases between. This CDR3 comprises 15 residues. CDR1 DFQATT and CDR2 SNEGSKA come from the germline V gene (reference sequence). DNA of the CDR3: TGCAGTGCTCCGGGGGCAGGGAGGGGTGTTGAGACCCAGTACTTC. Encoded protein: CSAPGAGRGVETQYF.

This sequence joins TRBV15 and TRBJ2-3, with 9 bases fitting TRBD2. CDR3 length equals 14 residues. Germline V gene sequence: CDR1 LNHNV, CDR2 YYDKDF (reference sequence). The V and J ends lost 6 bases and 3 bases, in that order; junction bases with no gene match: 4. This CDR3 is CATRSSGKTDTQYF. The CDR3 DNA sequence: TGTGCCACCAGGTCTAGCGGGAAAACAGATACGCAGTATTTT.

The rearrangement links TRBV14 to TRBJ2-5; 10 bases are shared with TRBD2. Gene TRBJ2-7 matches the end of the DNA better, so the J call may be wrong. In germline, CDR1 is SGHDN, CDR2 FVKESK. CDR3 length: 15 amino acids. This CDR3 reads CASSQLAGELYEQYF. The CDR3 nucleotides are TGTGCCAGCAGCCAACTAGCGGGGGAACTCTACGAGCAGTACTTC.

This clonotype was counted between two and nine times. This sequence joins TRBV29-1 and TRBJ1-1, with TRBD1 matching 7 bases. V was clipped by 1 base and J by 5 bases; unmatched bases: 10. The germline CDR1 and CDR2 sequences are SQVTM and ANQGSEA. The CDR3 is made up of 15 amino acids. For the CDR3, the DNA is TGCAGCGTTGAAGCACCCAGGGGGTGGGGAACTGAAGCTTTCTTT. This translates into CSVEAPRGWGTEAFF.

The genes are TRBV10-2 and TRBJ2-2; 7 bases fit TRBD1. In germline, CDR1 is WSHSY, CDR2 SAAADI. The CDR3 is 15 residues long. V lost 3 bases and J lost 3; bases outside the gene matches: 4. The DNA for the CDR3 is TGCGCCAGCAGTGATAGAGGGGGCGACACCGGGGAGCTGTTTTTT. It encodes CASSDRGGDTGELFF.

Only one count was recorded for this clonotype. This rearrangement joins TRBV6-5 to TRBJ2-1; no definite D call. V was pared by 3 bases and J by 8 bases, with 14 bases between. The V gene's germline CDR1 is MNHEY and CDR2 SVGAGI. This CDR3 region has 14 residues. CDR3 loop: CASSYGPSLDEQFF. CDR3 sequence (DNA): TGTGCCAGCAGTTATGGGCCCAGTTTGGATGAGCAGTTCTTC.

The chain joins TRBV29-1 to TRBJ2-5, with D uncertain. This CDR3 spans 12 amino acids. V lost 6 bases and J 4 bases, leaving 12 bases between the germline ends. In germline, CDR1 is SQVTM, CDR2 ANQGSEA. CDR3 sequence: CSVERWGETQYF. The CDR3 nucleotides read TGCAGCGTCGAACGGTGGGGAGAGACCCAGTACTTC.

The rearrangement uses TRBV20-1 and TRBJ2-1; no firm D call. V lost 6 bases to trimming and J lost 0 bases, with 12 bases between them. Per the germline V gene, CDR1 is DFQATT and CDR2 is SNEGSKA (reference sequence). The CDR3 is 14 residues long. CDR3 coding DNA: TGCAGTGCAGGATATTGGAGCTCCTACAATGAGCAGTTCTTC. Encoded protein: CSAGYWSSYNEQFF.

The genes are TRBV24-1 and TRBJ2-1, with TRBD2 matching 12 bases. The CDR3 runs to 16 residues. Germline V gene data show CDR1 as KGHDR and CDR2 as SFDVKD. The trim removed 0 bases at V and 8 bases at J, leaving 4 bases unmatched. In DNA, the CDR3 is TGTGCCACCAGTGATTTGCATACTAGCGGGGGGTATGAGCAGTTCTTC. Its translation is CATSDLHTSGGYEQFF.

This clonotype was found a few times. This rearrangement joins TRBV14 to TRBJ2-7; maybe TRBD2 (5 bases). Germline V gene lookup returns CDR1 SGHDN and CDR2 FVKESK. V lost 3 bases, J lost 6 bases, and 9 bases lay in between. The CDR3 sequence is 12 residues long. CDR3 bases: TGTGCCAGCAGCCACCGGGGAACCGAGCAGTACTTC. It codes for CASSHRGTEQYF.

V is TRBV5-6 and J is TRBJ2-3, with 7 positions matching TRBD1. This CDR3 has 14 amino acids. The germline V gene encodes CDR1 SGHDT and CDR2 YYEEEE. V lost 4 bases, J lost 4 bases, and 6 bases stayed unmatched. The CDR3 spells CASSIRDSSDTQYF. The CDR3 DNA is TGTGCCAGCAGCATCCGGGACAGTTCAGATACGCAGTATTTT.

The chain combines TRBV3-1 with TRBJ2-1; the match to TRBD2 covers 8 bases. The CDR3 sequence is 16 residues long. Germline lookup yields CDR1 LGHDT and CDR2 YNNKEL (reference sequence). Trimming at V came to 0 bases and at J to 7 bases, leaving 8 bases not matched to a gene. For the CDR3, the DNA is TGTGCCAGCAGCCAAGATCCGGCGGGAGGATTGAATGAGCAGTTCTTC. Encoded protein: CASSQDPAGGLNEQFF.

V usage is TRBV7-9 and J usage is TRBJ2-7; 12 bases are shared with TRBD2. The length of the CDR3 is 16 residues. The trim removed 2 bases at V and 4 bases at J, leaving 6 bases unmatched. Germline V lookup: CDR1 SEHNR, CDR2 FQNEAQ (reference sequence). This CDR3 is CASSLRTSGRKYEQYF. The CDR3 DNA reads TGTGCCAGCAGCTTACGAACTAGCGGGAGGAAATACGAGCAGTACTTC. The variable domain in full, with the rest retrieved from reference TRBV7-9 and TRBJ2-7, is DTGVSQNPRHKITKRGQNVTFRCDPISEHNRLYWYRQTLGQGPEFLTYFQNEAQLEKSRLLSDRFSAERPKGSFSTLEIQRTEQGDSAMYLCASSLRTSGRKYEQYFGPGTRLTVT.

V usage is TRBV12-1 and J usage is TRBJ2-1; no DNA check was done on the table's D call, TRBD2. TRBV12-1 is tagged as a pseudogene. This CDR3 is built from 17 residues. The CDR3 loop reads CASSPIGLALTGDEQFF. The DNA of the CDR3 is TGTGCCAGCAGCCCCATTGGACTAGCCCTGACAGGAGATGAGCAGTTCTTC.

V usage is TRBV20-1 and J usage is TRBJ1-4; TRBD1 might be the D (5 bases). Looked up from germline, CDR1 is DFQATT and CDR2 is SNEGSKA (reference sequence). V was trimmed by 3 bases and J by 5 bases, leaving 16 bases between them. This CDR3 is built from 15 residues. The CDR3 DNA follows: TGCAGTGCTAGGATAAGGGTGCGGGGGAATGAAAAACTGTTTTTT. Protein product: CSARIRVRGNEKLFF.

This clonotype was found a few times. Being one base from a much bigger clone, this may be a read error. This chain uses TRBV11-2 with TRBJ2-5; 11 nucleotides align to TRBD1. The CDR3 sequence is 15 residues long. Germline V gives CDR1 SGHAT, CDR2 FQNNGV. V was pared by 5 bases and J by 1 base, with 3 bases of the junction left unmatched. The CDR3 reads CASSLGTGGQETQYF. CDR3 nucleotide sequence: TGTGCCAGCAGCCTCGGGACAGGGGGCCAAGAGACCCAGTACTTC. Looking up the rest from reference TRBV11-2 and TRBJ2-5 gives the full variable domain: EAGVAQSPRYKIIEKRQSVAFWCNPISGHATLYWYQQILGQGPKLLIQFQNNGVVDDSQLPKDRFSAERLKGVDSTLKIQPAKLEDSAVYLCASSLGTGGQETQYFGPGTRLLVL.

This chain links TRBV20-1 with TRBJ2-3; no clear D. The V gene's germline CDR1 is DFQATT and CDR2 SNEGSKA (reference sequence). This CDR3 is 15 amino acids long. Trimming removed 3 bases from V and 2 bases from J, with 15 bases in between. CDR3 amino acids: CSASRVYRVTDTQYF. The CDR3 coding sequence is TGCAGTGCTAGTAGGGTCTACCGGGTCACAGATACGCAGTATTTT.

Note on this clonotype: With a much larger clone just one base away, this may be a read error. The chain uses TRBV29-1 and TRBJ2-6; TRBD1 aligns across 10 bases. The CDR3 runs to 17 residues. Germline V gene sequence: CDR1 SQVTM, CDR2 ANQGSEA. CDR3 DNA sequence: TGCAGCGTCGAAGGGACAGGGGTCGGCTCTGGGGCCAACGTCCTGACTTTC. This translates into CSVEGTGVGSGANVLTF.

The J gene is TRBJ2-7, the V gene TRBV6-6; the match to TRBD2 covers 10 bases. V lost 5 bases to trimming and J lost 0 bases; unmatched junction nucleotides: 7. The CDR3 runs to 16 residues. Germline CDR1 and CDR2: MNHNY and SVGAGI (reference sequence). In nucleotides, the CDR3 is TGTGCCAGCAGTACGGAACTAGCGGGGTTCTCCTACGAGCAGTACTTC. Protein: CASSTELAGFSYEQYF.

Concerning this clonotype itself: Germline and junction disagree at one end, which may indicate a read error. The chain is built from TRBV5-5 and TRBJ2-4; no definite D call. CDR3 size: 13 residues. CDR1 is SGHKS, CDR2 YYEKEE, per germline (reference sequence). The CDR3 reads CASSLENWLSWVF. As DNA, the CDR3 is TGTGCCAGCAGCTTGGAGAATTGGCTCTCTTGGGTTTTC. Looking up the rest from reference TRBV5-5 and TRBJ2-4 gives the full variable domain: DAGVTQSPTHLIKTRGQQVTLRCSPISGHKSVSWYQQVLGQGPQFIFQYYEKEERGRGNFPDRFSARQFPNYSSELNVNALLLGDSALYLCASSLENWLSWVFGAGTRLSVL.